The present TCR beta chain was sequenced within a study of T cells after yellow fever vaccination. Between the trimmed V and J ends, which lost 2 bases and 2 bases, there was a span of 13 bases. Germline CDR1 is MNHEY and CDR2 is SVGAGI. CDR3 size: 15 residues. This clonotype was counted between two and nine times. TCRdb recomputed calls from the 5' RACE reads with MiXCR, one row per CDR3 protein. The sample has 300,000 or so distinct CDR3 sequences; under 15% are singletons. This clonotype originated in a man aged 30 to 39 who received the YFV17D yellow fever vaccine. The chain joins TRBV6-5 to TRBJ2-7; no definite D call. Source: CD4+ T cells sorted from PBMCs, taken 45 days after the yellow fever booster vaccination. In DNA form, the CDR3 reads TGTGCCAGCAGTTACGCCTGGGCCGGCACCTACGAGCAGTACTTC. Its protein is CASSYAWAGTYEQYF.